This entry describes one T cell receptor (beta chain). The repertoire was sequenced with immunoSEQ multiplex PCR; TCRdb's copy has only in-frame clones and lacks some. This sample carries approximately 150,000 clones, 94% of them seen once, and the ten largest clones take around 1.5%. This CDR3 spans 13 amino acids. Trimming stripped 5 bases from V and 7 bases from J, with 12 bases between. Germline V gene lookup returns CDR1 SGHTA and CDR2 FQGTGA. This sample stems from a study of control samples from healthy donors and cancer patients. Sequencing was done on a sample of blood. This clonotype was obtained from a young woman in good health. The V call is TRBV7-3, the J call TRBJ1-5, with D hard to call. The CDR3 DNA reads as TGTGCCAGCAGCCTAGAATTCGGGCAGCCCCAGCATTTT. Protein product: CASSLEFGQPQHF. The full variable domain, rest sourced from reference TRBV7-3 and TRBJ1-5, is GAGVSQTPSNKVTEKGKYVELRCDPISGHTALYWYRQSLGQGPEFLIYFQGTGAADDSGLPNDRFFAVRPEGSVSTLKIQRTERGDSAVYLCASSLEFGQPQHFGDGTRLSIL.